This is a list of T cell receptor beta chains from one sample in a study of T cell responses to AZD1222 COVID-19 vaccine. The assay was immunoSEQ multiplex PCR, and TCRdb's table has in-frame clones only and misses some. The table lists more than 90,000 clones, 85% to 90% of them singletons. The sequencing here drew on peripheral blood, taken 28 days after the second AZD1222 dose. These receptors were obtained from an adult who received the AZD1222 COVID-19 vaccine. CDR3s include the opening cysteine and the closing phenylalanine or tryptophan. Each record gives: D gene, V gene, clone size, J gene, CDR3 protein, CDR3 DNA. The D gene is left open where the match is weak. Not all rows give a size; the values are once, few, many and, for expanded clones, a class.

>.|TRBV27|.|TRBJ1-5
CASSLSQGSQPQHF
TGTGCCAGCAGTTTATCTCAGGGGAGTCAGCCCCAGCATTTT
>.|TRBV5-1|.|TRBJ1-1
CASRVGAAEAFF
TGCGCCAGCAGAGTGGGGGCAGCAGAAGCTTTCTTT
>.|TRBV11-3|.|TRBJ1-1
CASSLDWGPRTEAFF
TGTGCCAGCAGCTTAGATTGGGGGCCGAGGACTGAAGCTTTCTTT
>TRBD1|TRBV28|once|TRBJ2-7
CASRISGTGSSYEQYF
TGTGCCAGCAGGATATCCGGGACAGGGAGCTCCTACGAGCAGTACTTC
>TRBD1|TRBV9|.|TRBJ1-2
CASSFTGGEGYTF
TGTGCCAGCAGTTTTACAGGGGGTGAAGGCTACACCTTC
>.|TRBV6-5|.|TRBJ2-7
CASRAPPYEQYF
TGTGCCAGCAGGGCCCCCCCCTACGAGCAGTACTTC
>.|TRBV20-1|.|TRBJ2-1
CSASYIHNEQFF
TGCAGTGCTAGTTACATTCACAATGAGCAGTTCTTC
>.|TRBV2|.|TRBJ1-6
CASSESAGKNSPLHF
TGTGCCAGCAGTGAGTCGGCAGGGAAGAATTCACCCCTCCACTTT
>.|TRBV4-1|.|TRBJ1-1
CASSQVSGVEAFF
TGCGCCAGCAGCCAAGTGTCGGGTGTTGAAGCTTTCTTT
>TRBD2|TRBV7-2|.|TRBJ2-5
CASSWTSGGAQETQYF
TGTGCCAGCAGCTGGACTAGCGGGGGGGCCCAGGAGACCCAGTACTTC
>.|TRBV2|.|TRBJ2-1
CASSLGVEQFF
TGTGCCAGCAGTTTGGGGGTTGAGCAGTTCTTC
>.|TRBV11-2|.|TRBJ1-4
CASSYEGRDNEKLFF
TGTGCCAGCAGCTATGAGGGCAGGGATAATGAAAAACTGTTTTTT
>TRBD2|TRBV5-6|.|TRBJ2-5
CASSHRTSGGGETQYF
TGTGCCAGCAGCCACAGGACTAGCGGGGGGGGCGAGACCCAGTACTTC
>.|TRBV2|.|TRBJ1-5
CASSLGPPLGNQPQHF
TGTGCCAGCAGCCTGGGACCCCCACTGGGCAATCAGCCCCAGCATTTT
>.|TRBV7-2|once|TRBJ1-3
CASSSHRPYLSGNTIYF
TGTGCCAGCAGCTCACACCGACCCTACCTCTCTGGAAACACCATATATTTT
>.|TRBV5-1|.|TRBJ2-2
CASSLQGENTGELFF
TGCGCCAGCAGCTTACAGGGTGAGAACACCGGGGAGCTGTTTTTT
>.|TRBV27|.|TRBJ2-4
CASRKNSGKNIQYF
TGTGCCAGCAGGAAAAATAGCGGTAAAAACATTCAGTACTTC
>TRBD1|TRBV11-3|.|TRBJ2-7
CASSLAGQGGEQYF
TGTGCCAGCAGCTTAGCGGGACAGGGTGGCGAGCAGTACTTC
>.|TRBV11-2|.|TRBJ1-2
CASSSYLDISRGYTF
TGTGCCAGCAGCTCCTACCTCGACATAAGTCGGGGCTACACCTTC
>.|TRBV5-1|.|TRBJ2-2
CASSTGRGYTGELFF
TGCGCCAGCAGCACAGGAAGGGGTTACACCGGGGAGCTGTTTTTT
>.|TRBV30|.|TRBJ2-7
CAWSVLVRRLIIYEQYF
TGTGCCTGGAGTGTACTTGTCCGTAGACTTATAATCTACGAGCAGTACTTC
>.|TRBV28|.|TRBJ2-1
CASSVADYNEQFF
TGTGCCAGCAGTGTCGCGGACTACAATGAGCAGTTCTTC
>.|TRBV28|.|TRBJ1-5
CASSFLGPAVQPQHF
TGTGCCAGCAGTTTTCTAGGGCCAGCGGTTCAGCCCCAGCATTTT
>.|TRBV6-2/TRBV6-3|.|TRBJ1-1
CASSYAGRPEAFF
TGTGCCAGCAGTTACGCGGGGAGACCTGAAGCTTTCTTT
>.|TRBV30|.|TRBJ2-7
CAWTDLSSYEQYF
TGTGCCTGGACCGATCTAAGCTCCTACGAGCAGTACTTC
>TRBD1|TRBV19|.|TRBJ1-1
CASSNYDRAEAFF
TGTGCCAGTAGTAACTATGACAGGGCTGAAGCTTTCTTT
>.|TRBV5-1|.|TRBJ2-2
CASSDGGANTGELFF
TGCGCCAGCAGCGACGGCGGGGCGAACACCGGGGAGCTGTTTTTT
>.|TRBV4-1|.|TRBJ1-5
CASSPALNRDGQPQHF
TGCGCCAGCAGCCCGGCCCTAAACAGGGACGGTCAGCCCCAGCATTTT
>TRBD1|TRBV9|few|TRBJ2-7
CASSPRPGQGVYEQYF
TGTGCCAGCAGCCCCCGACCGGGACAGGGGGTTTACGAGCAGTACTTC
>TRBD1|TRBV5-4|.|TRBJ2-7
CASSPAPGQHYEQYF
TGTGCCAGCAGCCCCGCCCCGGGACAGCACTACGAGCAGTACTTC
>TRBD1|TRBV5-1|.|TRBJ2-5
CASSSQGQPQETQYF
TGCGCCAGCAGCTCCCAGGGACAGCCCCAAGAGACCCAGTACTTC
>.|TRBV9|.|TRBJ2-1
CASSATSNRGSYNEQFF
TGTGCCAGCAGCGCCACTAGTAATCGGGGCTCCTACAATGAGCAGTTCTTC
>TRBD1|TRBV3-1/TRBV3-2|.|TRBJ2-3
CASSQQGAGADTQYF
TGTGCCAGCAGCCAGCAGGGGGCCGGCGCAGATACGCAGTATTTT
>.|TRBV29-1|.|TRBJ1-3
CSVDAGVGNTIYF
TGCAGCGTTGACGCAGGGGTCGGAAACACCATATATTTT
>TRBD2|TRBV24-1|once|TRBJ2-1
CATSDFPGGPGDEQFF
TGTGCCACCAGTGATTTCCCGGGGGGTCCGGGGGATGAGCAGTTCTTC
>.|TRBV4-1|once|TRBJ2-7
CASSQPGQGFYEQYF
TGCGCCAGCAGCCAGCCGGGACAAGGGTTCTACGAGCAGTACTTC
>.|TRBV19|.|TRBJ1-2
CASSLGRGGLQRRPEGYGYTF
TGTGCCAGTAGTCTCGGCAGGGGAGGGTTGCAAAGACGACCGGAGGGCTATGGCTACACCTTC
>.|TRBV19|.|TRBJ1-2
CASSGPTGYGGGYTF
TGTGCCAGTAGTGGTCCAACAGGGTACGGGGGTGGCTACACCTTC
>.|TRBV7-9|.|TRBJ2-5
CATKPGLQSPKGTQYF
TGTGCCACCAAGCCAGGACTCCAAAGTCCAAAGGGGACCCAGTACTTC
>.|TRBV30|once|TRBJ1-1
CAWSVQLGKVSEAFF
TGTGCCTGGAGTGTACAGTTAGGTAAGGTTTCTGAAGCTTTCTTT
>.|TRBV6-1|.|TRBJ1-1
CASSEARLLNTEAFF
TGTGCCAGCAGTGAAGCGAGACTCTTGAACACTGAAGCTTTCTTT
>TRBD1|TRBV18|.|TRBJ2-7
CASSSKKGQGLYEQYF
TGTGCCAGCTCATCAAAAAAAGGACAGGGGCTCTACGAGCAGTACTTC
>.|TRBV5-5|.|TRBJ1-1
CASSFGGEAFF
TGTGCCAGCAGCTTCGGGGGGGAGGCTTTCTTT
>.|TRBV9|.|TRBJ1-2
CASSVAAGSNYGYTF
TGTGCCAGCAGCGTAGCAGCAGGTTCGAACTATGGCTACACCTTC
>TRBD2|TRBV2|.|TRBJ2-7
CASSEAGPAGGAYEQYF
TGTGCCAGCAGTGAAGCAGGCCCAGCGGGGGGCGCCTACGAGCAGTACTTC